This T cell receptor beta chain was profiled in a study of OX40 agonist ivuxolimab in advanced cancers. Study background: Participants, 65% to 85% male, averaged roughly 55 years of age, ranging from about 23 to 90. Three patients, one with hepatocellular carcinoma and two with cutaneous melanoma, achieved partial responses. Study-level findings and limits: In CD8+ T cells, expanded clones were on average more numerous than in CD4+.

Some clones are missing from TCRdb's copy, which holds only in-frame ones; the method was immunoSEQ multiplex PCR. The sample includes about 80,000 clones, around four fifths of them seen just once. The CDR3 length is 11 residues. Germline-derived CDR1 and CDR2 are GTSNPN and SVGIG (reference sequence). Trimming shortened V by 2 bases and J by 8 bases, and 9 bases separated the two germline ends. Patients had blood sampled at baseline and again on cycle 4 day 1 and cycle 7 day 1. Comment on this clone: Its matching antigen is unknown.

The clonotype was recovered from an adult with an advanced solid tumor such as melanoma, head and neck, liver or kidney cancer. The sequencing used CD4+ or CD8+ T cells sorted from blood, collected in a trial of the OX40 agonist ivuxolimab. This rearrangement joins TRBV30 to TRBJ1-2; no definite D call. The CDR3 DNA follows: TGTGCCTGGAGTCCCGGCCCAGGCTACACCTTC. Translating gives CAWSPGPGYTF.